A selection of T cell receptor beta chains follows, all from one sample in a study of blood T cell repertoires in COVID-19. The table came from immunoSEQ multiplex PCR; TCRdb's copy has only in-frame clones and leaves some out. Of under 250,000 clones in the sample, about 79% were seen once. Material for sequencing was PBMCs or T cells enriched from blood (not recorded which). The origin of the receptors is a woman aged 40 to 49 with acute COVID-19. Each CDR3 is given with its conserved first and last residue. Each record gives: D gene, clone size, V gene, J gene, CDR3 DNA, CDR3 protein. The D gene is left open where the match is weak. Some rows have no size entry. The others give once, few or many, or a class for an expanded clone.

D: TRBD1; size: .; V: TRBV30; J: TRBJ1-2; DNA: TGTGCCTGGAGCCGGGGACAGTCTAACTATGGCTACACCTTC; CDR3: CAWSRGQSNYGYTF
D: .; size: .; V: TRBV30; J: TRBJ1-2; DNA: TGTGCCTGGAACGGGAGGAACTATGGCTACACCTTC; CDR3: CAWNGRNYGYTF
D: .; size: .; V: TRBV28; J: TRBJ1-2; DNA: TGTGCCAGCAGTTTCGGGAGAGACACTAACTATGGCTACACCTTC; CDR3: CASSFGRDTNYGYTF
D: TRBD1; size: .; V: TRBV3-1/TRBV3-2; J: TRBJ2-7; DNA: TGTGCCAGCAGCCAAGGGACAGGGTCACCCTACGAGCAGTACTTC; CDR3: CASSQGTGSPYEQYF
D: .; size: .; V: TRBV9; J: TRBJ1-2; DNA: TGTGCCAGCAGCGTAGGCCAGGCCTATGGCTACACCTTC; CDR3: CASSVGQAYGYTF
D: .; size: .; V: TRBV19; J: TRBJ2-1; DNA: TGTGCCAGTAGTATAGCGGCGGGCAGTTACAATGAGCAGTTCTTC; CDR3: CASSIAAGSYNEQFF
D: .; size: .; V: TRBV20-1; J: TRBJ1-1; DNA: TGCAGTGCTAGTAGGGGGTCCTCCGAAGCTTTCTTT; CDR3: CSASRGSSEAFF
D: TRBD2; size: .; V: TRBV7-6; J: TRBJ2-2; DNA: TGTGCCAGCAGCTTAGAGGGTAGCGGGGGGGCCGAGGAGCTGTTTTTT; CDR3: CASSLEGSGGAEELFF
D: .; size: .; V: TRBV2; J: TRBJ1-2; DNA: TGTGCCAGCAGACCAGGGTTATCCGGGAGCCGCTATGGCTACACCTTC; CDR3: CASRPGLSGSRYGYTF
D: .; size: .; V: TRBV7-5; J: TRBJ1-1; DNA: TGTGTCAGAAGCGACACAGGGAACACTGAAGCTTTCTTT; CDR3: CVRSDTGNTEAFF
D: .; size: .; V: TRBV9; J: TRBJ2-1; DNA: TGTGCCAGCAGCGTAGAGTGGGGCGAGCAGTTCTTC; CDR3: CASSVEWGEQFF
D: .; size: .; V: TRBV7-9; J: TRBJ1-3; DNA: TGTGCCAGCAGCTCCCGGGTCATCTCTGGAAACACCATATATTTT; CDR3: CASSSRVISGNTIYF
D: TRBD1; size: .; V: TRBV6-1; J: TRBJ1-2; DNA: TGTGCCAGCAGTGATGGTGGCGACAGGGGTCCCTATGGCTACACCTTC; CDR3: CASSDGGDRGPYGYTF
D: TRBD1; size: .; V: TRBV5-6; J: TRBJ2-7; DNA: TGTGCCAGCAGCCGGGGGACAGGGACAGCCTACGAGCAGTACTTC; CDR3: CASSRGTGTAYEQYF
D: .; size: .; V: TRBV24-1; J: TRBJ2-3; DNA: TGTGCCACCAGTGATTTTTCGACAGGAGCAACAGATACGCAGTATTTT; CDR3: CATSDFSTGATDTQYF
D: TRBD1; size: .; V: TRBV29-1; J: TRBJ2-7; DNA: TGCAGCGTGGGCGACAGGGGGCTGTCCGAGCAGTACTTC; CDR3: CSVGDRGLSEQYF
D: .; size: .; V: TRBV19; J: TRBJ1-2; DNA: TGTGCCAGTAGTATCGGAGCGAACTATGGCTACACCTTC; CDR3: CASSIGANYGYTF
D: .; size: .; V: TRBV7-9; J: TRBJ2-7; DNA: TGTGCCAGCAGTTTCAAGGGGGCCTACGAGCAGTACTTC; CDR3: CASSFKGAYEQYF
D: .; size: .; V: TRBV6-1; J: TRBJ1-1; DNA: TGTGCCAGCAGTGAAAATCCAGGCACTGAAGCTTTCTTT; CDR3: CASSENPGTEAFF
D: .; size: .; V: TRBV9; J: TRBJ1-2; DNA: TGTGCCAGCAGCCCGGCGGACAGATTGGGCTACACCTTC; CDR3: CASSPADRLGYTF
D: .; size: .; V: TRBV4-1; J: TRBJ2-1; DNA: TGCGCCAGCAGCCAAGATCCGTGGGAGCTGAGGTCAAATGAGCAGTTCTTC; CDR3: CASSQDPWELRSNEQFF
D: TRBD2; size: .; V: TRBV30; J: TRBJ2-1; DNA: TGTGCCTGGAGTGTACTTGACCCAGGACTAGCGGGACACTACAATGAGCAGTTCTTC; CDR3: CAWSVLDPGLAGHYNEQFF
D: .; size: few; V: TRBV2; J: TRBJ1-6; DNA: TGTGCCAGCAGGAGGACGGACACGAATAATTCACCCCTCCACTTT; CDR3: CASRRTDTNNSPLHF
D: TRBD1; size: .; V: TRBV13; J: TRBJ2-6; DNA: TGTGCCAGCAGCCTACAGGGGGTTTTGGCTGGGGCCAACGTCCTGACTTTC; CDR3: CASSLQGVLAGANVLTF